The TCR beta chain under discussion was sequenced for a study of blood T cell repertoires in COVID-19. Study overall: PBMCs, B-cell-depleted T cells, or T cells provided the cDNA or gDNA that made up the material.

Germline trimming cut 2 bases from V and 8 bases from J; bases unmatched to any gene: 5. Germline V gene data show CDR1 as MDHEN and CDR2 as SYDVKM. The CDR3 has 14 amino acids. TCRdb keeps only in-frame clones here, not all; method: immunoSEQ multiplex PCR. The data show 300,000 or so clones, over 75% seen once. Living in under 30 US areas, the participants were between about 18 and 90 years of age. Cohort assignment relied on participant-reported clinical history. This rearrangement joins TRBV28 to TRBJ1-4; 7 bases fit TRBD1. Sequences were obtained from PBMCs or T cells enriched from blood (not recorded which). The TCR originated in a woman between 25 and 40 years old who had recovered from COVID-19. The CDR3 region has the DNA TGTGCCAGCAGTTTAAGAGGGGGCGAGGAAAAACTGTTTTTT. This encodes CASSLRGGEEKLFF. The entire variable domain, with the rest obtained from reference TRBV28 and TRBJ1-4, is as follows: DVKVTQSSRYLVKRTGEKVFLECVQDMDHENMFWYRQDPGLGLRLIYFSYDVKMKEKGDIPEGYSVSREKKERFSLILESASTNQTSMYLCASSLRGGEEKLFFGSGTQLSVL.